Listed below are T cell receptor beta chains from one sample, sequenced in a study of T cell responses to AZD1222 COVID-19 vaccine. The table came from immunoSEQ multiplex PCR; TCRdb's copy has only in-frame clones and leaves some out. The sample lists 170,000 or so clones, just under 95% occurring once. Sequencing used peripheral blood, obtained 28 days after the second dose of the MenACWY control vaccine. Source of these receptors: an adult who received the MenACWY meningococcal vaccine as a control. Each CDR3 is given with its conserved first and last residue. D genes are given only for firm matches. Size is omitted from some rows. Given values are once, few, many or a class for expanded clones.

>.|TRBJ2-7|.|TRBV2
CASGTYYEQYF
TGTGCCAGCGGAACCTACTACGAGCAGTACTTC
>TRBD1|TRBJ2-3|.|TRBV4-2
CASSQDARTGFSTDTQYF
TGTGCCAGCAGCCAAGATGCACGGACAGGGTTTAGCACAGATACGCAGTATTTT
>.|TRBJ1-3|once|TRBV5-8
CAKAGSGNTIYF
TGTGCAAAGGCCGGGTCCGGAAACACCATATATTTT
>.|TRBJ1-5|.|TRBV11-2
CASSLFDGQPQHF
TGTGCCAGCAGCTTATTCGACGGTCAGCCCCAGCATTTT
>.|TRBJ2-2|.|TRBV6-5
CASSRTRANTGELFF
TGTGCCAGCAGTCGGACAAGAGCGAACACCGGGGAGCTGTTTTTT
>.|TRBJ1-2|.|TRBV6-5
CASSSRYLVDGYTF
TGTGCCAGCAGTAGTCGGTACCTGGTCGATGGCTACACCTTC
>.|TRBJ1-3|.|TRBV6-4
CASRADSSSGNTIYF
TGTGCCAGCAGAGCCGACTCGAGCTCTGGAAACACCATATATTTT
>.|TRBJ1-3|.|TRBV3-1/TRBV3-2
CASSQDRGAGGNTIYF
TGTGCCAGCAGCCAAGACAGGGGCGCGGGGGGAAACACCATATATTTT
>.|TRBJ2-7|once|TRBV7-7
CASSPDTGGYEQYF
TGTGCTAGCAGCCCGGACACCGGGGGATACGAGCAGTACTTC
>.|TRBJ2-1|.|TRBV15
CATSRDRGSYNEQFF
TGTGCCACCAGCAGAGACAGGGGCTCCTACAATGAGCAGTTCTTC
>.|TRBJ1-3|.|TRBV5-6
CASSRRRSAGNTIYF
TGTGCCAGCAGCAGAAGACGATCGGCTGGAAACACCATATATTTT
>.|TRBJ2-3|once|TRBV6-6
CASRDRSSTDTQYF
TGTGCCAGCAGAGACAGATCTAGCACAGATACGCAGTATTTT
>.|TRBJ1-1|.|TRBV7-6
CASSLQGEAFF
TGTGCCAGCAGCCTCCAGGGAGAAGCTTTCTTT
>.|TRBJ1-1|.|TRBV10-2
CASSALRGVMNTEAFF
TGCGCCAGCAGCGCCCTACGAGGGGTAATGAACACTGAAGCTTTCTTT
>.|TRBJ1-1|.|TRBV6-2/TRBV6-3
CASSYSAPPEAFF
TGTGCCAGCAGTTACTCGGCCCCCCCTGAAGCTTTCTTT
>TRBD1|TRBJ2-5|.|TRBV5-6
CASSLQGAKETQYF
TGTGCCAGCAGCTTGCAGGGGGCTAAAGAGACCCAGTACTTC
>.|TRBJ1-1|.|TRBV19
CASSISGVGTEAFF
TGTGCCAGTAGTATCTCAGGGGTGGGCACTGAAGCTTTCTTT
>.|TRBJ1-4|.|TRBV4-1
CASSQGGEKLFF
TGCGCCAGCAGCCAAGGTGGGGAAAAACTGTTTTTT
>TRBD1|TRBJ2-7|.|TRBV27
CASSLKDRFYEQYF
TGTGCCAGCAGTTTAAAGGACAGGTTCTACGAGCAGTACTTC
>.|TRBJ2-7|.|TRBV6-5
CASVRAGETYEQYF
TGTGCCAGCGTCCGGGCAGGGGAGACCTACGAGCAGTACTTC
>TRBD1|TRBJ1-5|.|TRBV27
CASRRTGGSNQPQHF
TGTGCCAGCAGACGAACAGGGGGTAGCAATCAGCCCCAGCATTTT
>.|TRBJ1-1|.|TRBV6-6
CASSPGRGGEAEAFF
TGTGCCAGCAGTCCCGGGAGGGGAGGCGAGGCTGAAGCTTTCTTT
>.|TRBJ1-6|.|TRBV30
CAWTIRGPYNSPLHF
TGTGCCTGGACCATAAGGGGACCGTATAATTCACCCCTCCACTTT
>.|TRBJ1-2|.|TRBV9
CASSVVSTSYGYTF
TGTGCCAGCAGCGTAGTATCCACTTCCTATGGCTACACCTTC
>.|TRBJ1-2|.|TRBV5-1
CASSFGGNYGYTF
TGCGCCAGCAGCTTTGGAGGGAACTATGGCTACACCTTC
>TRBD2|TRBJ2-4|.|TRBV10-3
CAISGVAGGLDKNIQYF
TGTGCCATTAGTGGTGTAGCGGGGGGGCTGGACAAAAACATTCAGTACTTC
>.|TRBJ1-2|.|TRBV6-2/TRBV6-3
CASSPVNYGYTF
TGTGCCAGCAGTCCCGTGAACTATGGCTACACCTTC
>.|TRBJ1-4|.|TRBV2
CASSGQNEKLFF
TGTGCCAGCAGTGGACAGAATGAAAAACTGTTTTTT
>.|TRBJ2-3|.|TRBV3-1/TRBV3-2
CASSPQDRVRSDTQYF
TGTGCCAGCAGCCCGCAAGATAGGGTACGGTCAGATACGCAGTATTTT
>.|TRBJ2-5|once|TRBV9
CASSVAAGQKETQYF
TGTGCCAGCAGCGTAGCAGCAGGGCAAAAAGAGACCCAGTACTTC
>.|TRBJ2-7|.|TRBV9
CASSPTGTRYEQYF
TGTGCCAGCAGCCCCACGGGGACAAGGTACGAGCAGTACTTC
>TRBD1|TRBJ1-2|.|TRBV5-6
CASSSVRRQGAGGYTF
TGTGCCAGCAGCTCAGTGCGGAGACAGGGGGCAGGAGGCTACACCTTC
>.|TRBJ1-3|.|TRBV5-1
CASSPGPLHSGNTIYF
TGCGCCAGCAGCCCGGGACCCCTCCACTCTGGAAACACCATATATTTT
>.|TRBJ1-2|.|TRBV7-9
CASSLTMRGGYTF
TGTGCCAGCAGCTTAACTATGCGGGGTGGCTACACCTTC
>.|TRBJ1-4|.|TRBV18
CASSPRGNRNEKLFF
TGTGCCAGCTCACCACGGGGAAATCGGAATGAAAAACTGTTTTTT
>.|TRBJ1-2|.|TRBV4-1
CASSQPFGGYDGYTF
TGCGCCAGCAGCCAACCTTTCGGGGGCTATGATGGCTACACCTTC
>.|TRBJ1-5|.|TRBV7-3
CASSPTNNQPQHF
TGTGCCAGCAGCCCGACCAACAATCAGCCCCAGCATTTT
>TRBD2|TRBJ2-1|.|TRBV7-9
CASSLAGTTAYNEQFF
TGTGCCAGCAGCTTGGCCGGGACTACCGCCTACAATGAGCAGTTCTTC
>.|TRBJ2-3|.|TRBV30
CAWTGSTDTQYF
TGTGCCTGGACCGGTAGCACAGATACGCAGTATTTT
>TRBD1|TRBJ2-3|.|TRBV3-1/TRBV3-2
CASSQGGQGADTQYF
TGTGCCAGCAGCCAAGGAGGACAGGGGGCGGATACGCAGTATTTT
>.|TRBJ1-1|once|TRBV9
CASSADRLNTEAFF
TGTGCCAGCAGCGCCGACCGGCTGAACACTGAAGCTTTCTTT
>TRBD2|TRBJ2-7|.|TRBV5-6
CASSWGLAGGYEQYF
TGTGCCAGCAGCTGGGGACTAGCGGGGGGTTACGAGCAGTACTTC
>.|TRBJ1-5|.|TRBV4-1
CASSQDGTASNQPQHF
TGCGCCAGCAGCCAAGATGGCACAGCCAGCAATCAGCCCCAGCATTTT
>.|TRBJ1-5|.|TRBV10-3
CAITDGPNQPQHF
TGTGCCATCACCGATGGCCCCAATCAGCCCCAGCATTTT
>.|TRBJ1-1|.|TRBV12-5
CASGSNRQYTEAFF
TGTGCTAGTGGTTCTAATAGACAGTACACTGAAGCTTTCTTT
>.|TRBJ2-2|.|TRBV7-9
CASSLQRGLPGELFF
TGTGCCAGCAGCTTACAAAGGGGTTTGCCCGGGGAGCTGTTTTTT
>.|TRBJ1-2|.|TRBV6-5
CASSYSRAPGYGYTF
TGTGCCAGCAGTTATTCTCGGGCCCCGGGATATGGCTACACCTTC
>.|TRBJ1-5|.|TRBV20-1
CSASEVGQPQHF
TGCAGTGCTAGTGAGGTTGGTCAGCCCCAGCATTTT
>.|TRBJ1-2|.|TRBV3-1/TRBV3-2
CASSPGAGIYGYTF
TGTGCCAGCAGCCCCGGGGCAGGGATCTATGGCTACACCTTC
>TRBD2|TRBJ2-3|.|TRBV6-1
CASSDSSGGATDTQYF
TGTGCCAGCAGTGATTCTAGCGGGGGGGCAACCGATACGCAGTATTTT
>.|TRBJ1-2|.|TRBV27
CASSSHGTRGGYTF
TGTGCCAGCAGTTCCCACGGGACCCGGGGTGGCTACACCTTC
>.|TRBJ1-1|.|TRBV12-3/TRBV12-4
CASSKDKNTEAFF
TGTGCCAGCAGTAAGGACAAGAACACTGAAGCTTTCTTT
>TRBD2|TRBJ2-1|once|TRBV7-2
CATRRGGGGEQFF
TGTGCCACCCGTAGGGGCGGGGGTGGTGAGCAGTTCTTC
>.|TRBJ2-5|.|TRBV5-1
CASSPNPGREETQYF
TGCGCCAGCAGCCCCAACCCAGGGCGCGAAGAGACCCAGTACTTC
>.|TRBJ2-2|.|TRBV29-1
CSVRDTNTGELFF
TGCAGCGTCCGGGACACGAACACCGGGGAGCTGTTTTTT